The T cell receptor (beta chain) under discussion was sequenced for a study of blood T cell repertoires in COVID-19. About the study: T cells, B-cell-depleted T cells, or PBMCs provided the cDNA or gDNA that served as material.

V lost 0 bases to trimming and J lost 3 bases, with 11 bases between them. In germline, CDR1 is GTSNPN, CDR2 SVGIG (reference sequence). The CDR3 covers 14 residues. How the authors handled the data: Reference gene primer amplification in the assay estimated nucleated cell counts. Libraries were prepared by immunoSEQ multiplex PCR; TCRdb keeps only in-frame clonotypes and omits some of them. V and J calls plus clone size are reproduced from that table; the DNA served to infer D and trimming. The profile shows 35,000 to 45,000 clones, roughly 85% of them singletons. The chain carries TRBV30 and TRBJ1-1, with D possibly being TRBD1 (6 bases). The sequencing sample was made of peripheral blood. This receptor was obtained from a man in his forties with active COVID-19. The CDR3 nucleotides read TGTGCCTGGAGTGTAGGGGGGGGGCACACTGAAGCTTTCTTT. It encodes CAWSVGGGHTEAFF.